The text below deals with one T cell receptor beta chain. In the original processing: It was from reference gene primer amplification that nucleated cell counts were estimated. Measured with immunoSEQ multiplex PCR; TCRdb has only the in-frame clones, and not every one. V, J and clone size were drawn from that table, and D and trimming were deduced from the DNA. The sample includes 100,000 to 150,000 clones, approximately 85% of them seen just once. Seattle researchers signed up patients amid active infection and tracked them longitudinally. The source of the sample is a study of blood T cell repertoires in COVID-19. Study details: Acute-phase and convalescent COVID-19 samples originated in the United States, Italy and Spain. The analysed material was cDNA or gDNA that came from T cells, B-cell-depleted T cells, or PBMCs.

The V gene's germline CDR1 is MDHEN and CDR2 SYDVKM. Trimming removed 4 bases from V and 3 bases from J; junction bases left unmatched: 3. The CDR3 extends over 13 amino acids. The sample consisted of peripheral blood. The chain joins TRBV28 to TRBJ2-7, with 7 bases matching TRBD1. The receptor comes from a woman older than 75 with COVID-19, enrolled during active disease. The CDR3 here is CASSSGTVYEQYF. CDR3 bases: TGTGCCAGCAGTTCCGGGACAGTCTACGAGCAGTACTTC.